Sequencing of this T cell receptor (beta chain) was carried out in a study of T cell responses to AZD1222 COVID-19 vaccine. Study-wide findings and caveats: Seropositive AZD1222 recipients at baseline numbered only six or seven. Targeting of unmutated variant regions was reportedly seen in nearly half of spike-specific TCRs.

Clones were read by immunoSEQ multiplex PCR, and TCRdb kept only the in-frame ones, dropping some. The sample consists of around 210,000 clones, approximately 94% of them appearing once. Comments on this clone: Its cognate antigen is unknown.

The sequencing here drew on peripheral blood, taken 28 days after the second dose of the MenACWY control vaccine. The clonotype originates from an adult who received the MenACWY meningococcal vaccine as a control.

CDR3 in amino acids: CASRSKGVLSSYNEQFF. In DNA form, the CDR3 reads TGCGCCAGCAGATCGAAAGGGGTTTTGAGCTCCTACAATGAGCAGTTCTTC. The chain uses TRBV5-1 and TRBJ2-1; D is possibly TRBD1 (5 bases). The germline V and J ends were trimmed by 5 bases and 0 bases, with 18 bases remaining between them. The CDR3 is made up of 17 amino acids. Germline CDR1 and CDR2: SGHRS and YFSETQ.